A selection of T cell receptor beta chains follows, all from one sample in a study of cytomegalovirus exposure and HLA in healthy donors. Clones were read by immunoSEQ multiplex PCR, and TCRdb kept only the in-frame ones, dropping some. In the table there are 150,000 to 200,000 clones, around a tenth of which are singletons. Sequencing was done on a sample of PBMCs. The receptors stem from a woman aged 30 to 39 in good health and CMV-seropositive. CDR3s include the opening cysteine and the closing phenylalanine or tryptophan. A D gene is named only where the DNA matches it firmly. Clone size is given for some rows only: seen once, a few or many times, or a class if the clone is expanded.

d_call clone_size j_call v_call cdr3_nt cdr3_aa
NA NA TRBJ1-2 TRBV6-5 TGTGCCAGCAGCCTAACGGCGGAGGGCGGCTACACCTTC CASSLTAEGGYTF
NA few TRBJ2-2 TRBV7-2 TGTGCCAGCAGCACAGGATCCCGTTTACCGGACACCGGGGAGCTGTTTTTT CASSTGSRLPDTGELFF
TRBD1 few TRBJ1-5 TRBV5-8 TGTGCCAGCAGTGCGAGGACAGGGCGGAGCAATCAGCCCCAGCATTTT CASSARTGRSNQPQHF
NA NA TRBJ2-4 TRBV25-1 TGTGCCAGCAGTGACCCCGGGAGAGTAGGAAACATTCAGTACTTC CASSDPGRVGNIQYF
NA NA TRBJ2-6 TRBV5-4 TGTGCCAGCAGCTCCTGGCCGCCCTCTGGGGCCAACGTCCTGACTTTC CASSSWPPSGANVLTF
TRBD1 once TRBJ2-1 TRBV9 TGTGCCAGCAGTGAATTGACAGGGGCCTCCTACAATGAGCAGTTCTTC CASSELTGASYNEQFF
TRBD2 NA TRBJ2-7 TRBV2 TGTGCCAGCAGCGCCGGGACTAGCGGGAGACTCGAGCAGTACTTC CASSAGTSGRLEQYF
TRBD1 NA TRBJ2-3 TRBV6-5 TGTGCCAGCAGCCGGACAGGGGGGGGTGCAGATACGCAGTATTTT CASSRTGGGADTQYF
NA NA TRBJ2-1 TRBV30 TGTGCCTGGAGTCCCGGGGACAAGAACAATGAGCAGTTCTTC CAWSPGDKNNEQFF
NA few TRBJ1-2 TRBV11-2 TGTGCCAGCAGCTTAGATTACAGATATGGCTACACCTTC CASSLDYRYGYTF
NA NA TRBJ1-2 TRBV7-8 TGTGCCAGCAGCCCGACAGTCGGTAACTATGGCTACACCTTC CASSPTVGNYGYTF
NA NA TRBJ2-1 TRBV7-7 TGTGCCAGCAGCTTAGGGGAGAGATCCTACAATGAGCAGTTCTTC CASSLGERSYNEQFF
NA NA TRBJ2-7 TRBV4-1 TGCGCCAGCAGCCAAGTCGACCCGTGGACTCCCCGAGGGTACGAGCAGTACTTC CASSQVDPWTPRGYEQYF
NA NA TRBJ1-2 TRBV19 TGTGCCAGTAGTACAGGGGCGGCGGGCTACACCTTC CASSTGAAGYTF
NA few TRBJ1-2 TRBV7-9 TGTGCCAGCAGCTTACGTCTCGGGGATTTGGGCTACACCTTC CASSLRLGDLGYTF
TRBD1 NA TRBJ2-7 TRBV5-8 TGTGCCAGCAGGGGGCTCGGACAGGGGTCCGTCTACGAGCAGTACTTC CASRGLGQGSVYEQYF
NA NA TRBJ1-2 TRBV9 TGTGCCAGCAGCGTAGTGGGCCAAGTTGTTGGCTACACCTTC CASSVVGQVVGYTF
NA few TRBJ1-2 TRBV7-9 TGTGCCAGCACCCCTGTTTGGTCCGCGGGCTATGGCTACACCTTC CASTPVWSAGYGYTF
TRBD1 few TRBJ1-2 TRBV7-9 TGTGCCAGCAGCTTAGCAGGGGGCGACTATGGCTACACCTTC CASSLAGGDYGYTF
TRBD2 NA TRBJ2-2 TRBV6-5 TGTGCCACCAGTTCGGCGGCGGGAGGGCCCGGGGAGCTGTTTTTT CATSSAAGGPGELFF
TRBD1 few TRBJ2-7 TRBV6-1 TGTGCCAGCAGTGAACACTGGACAGGGGGCTCCTACGAGCAGTACTTC CASSEHWTGGSYEQYF
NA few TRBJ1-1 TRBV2 TGTGCCAGCAGTCCGGGGGGGGCCCAACTTCTGAACACTGAAGCTTTCTTT CASSPGGAQLLNTEAFF
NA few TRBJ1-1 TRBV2 TGTGCCAGCAGGGCTCCAAAGAACACTGAAGCTTTCTTT CASRAPKNTEAFF
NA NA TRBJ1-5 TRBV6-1 TGTGCCAGCAGTTCTCAGGGAGCGGGTCAGCCCCAGCATTTT CASSSQGAGQPQHF
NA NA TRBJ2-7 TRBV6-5 TGTGCCAGCAGTTACCTGGCGGGTTTGTCCCACGAGCAGTACTTC CASSYLAGLSHEQYF
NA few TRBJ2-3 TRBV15 TGTGCCACCAGCTCTCGTAGCGGTAACACAGATACGCAGTATTTT CATSSRSGNTDTQYF
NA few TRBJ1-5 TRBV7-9 TGTGCCAGCAGCTTGGGGGGGAAGCCCCAGCATTTT CASSLGGKPQHF
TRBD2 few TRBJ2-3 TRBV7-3 TGTGCCAGCAGCTTGCAAGCGGGAGGAGGTGTAGATACGCAGTATTTT CASSLQAGGGVDTQYF
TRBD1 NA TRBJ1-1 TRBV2 TGTGCCAGATATGGAACAGGGGGCACTGAAGCTTTCTTT CARYGTGGTEAFF
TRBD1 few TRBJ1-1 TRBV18 TGTGCCAGCTCACCCCCGGGACAGGGAACAGGAGGGGGGACTGAAGCTTTCTTT CASSPPGQGTGGGTEAFF
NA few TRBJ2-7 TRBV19 TGTGCCAGTAGAGATAGGGGGGGCTCCTCTCCCTACGAGCAGTACTTC CASRDRGGSSPYEQYF
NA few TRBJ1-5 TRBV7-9 TGTGCCAGCAGCCTAAGTAGCAATCAGCCCCAGCATTTT CASSLSSNQPQHF
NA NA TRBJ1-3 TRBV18 TGTGCCAGCTCACCGTCAGGGGACACCATATATTTT CASSPSGDTIYF
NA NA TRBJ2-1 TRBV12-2 TGTGCAAGTCGCTTAGCGTTGGCACTACAGCAGTTCTTC CASRLALALQQFF
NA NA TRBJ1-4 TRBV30 TGTGCCTGGAGTGCCGGGTGGCTAGGAACAACTAATGAAAAACTGTTTTTT CAWSAGWLGTTNEKLFF
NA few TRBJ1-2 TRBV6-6 TGTGCCAGCAGGAGGACAAGCGACTATGGCTACACCTTC CASRRTSDYGYTF
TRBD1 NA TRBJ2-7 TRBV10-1 TGCGCCAGCGGGACAGGGGGCTACGAGCAGTACTTC CASGTGGYEQYF
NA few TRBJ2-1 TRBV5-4 TGTGCCAGCAGCTTGGGGGGGAGGAGTCACAATGAGCAGTTCTTC CASSLGGRSHNEQFF
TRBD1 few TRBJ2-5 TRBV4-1 TGCGCCAGCAGCTACCGGTCGGACAGGGGATGGGAGACCCAGTACTTC CASSYRSDRGWETQYF
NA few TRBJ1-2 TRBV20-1 TGCAGTGCAGAAACAGGGAGAGGCTACACCTTC CSAETGRGYTF
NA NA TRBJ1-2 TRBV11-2 TGTGCCAGCTACGGTACCTATGGCTACACCTTC CASYGTYGYTF
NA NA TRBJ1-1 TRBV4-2 TGTGCCAGCAGCCAAGAAGCGCAGGGATCGTTGGACACTGAAGCTTTCTTT CASSQEAQGSLDTEAFF
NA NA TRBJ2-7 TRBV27 TGTGCCAGCAGCTTTGGGTCCCTGGGGCCCGAGCAGTACTTC CASSFGSLGPEQYF
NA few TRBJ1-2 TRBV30 TGTGCCTGGACCCAGGGCAGGGACTATGGCTACACCTTC CAWTQGRDYGYTF
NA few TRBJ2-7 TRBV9 TGTGCCAGCAGCCCAGGACAGACCTACGAGCAGTACTTC CASSPGQTYEQYF
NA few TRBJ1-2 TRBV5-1 TGCGCCAGCAGCCCGTCTGGCGGATATGGCTACACCTTC CASSPSGGYGYTF
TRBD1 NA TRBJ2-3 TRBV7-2 TGTGCCAGCAGCCCGGACAGGGGCGCCTTAGGTACGCAGTATTTT CASSPDRGALGTQYF
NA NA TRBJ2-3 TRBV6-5 TGTGCCAGCAGTTCACACAGAAACACAGATACGCAGTATTTT CASSSHRNTDTQYF
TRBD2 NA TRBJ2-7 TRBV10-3 TGTGCCATCACTACAGGACTAGCGGGAGTCGAGCAGTACTTC CAITTGLAGVEQYF